Listed below are T cell receptor beta chains from one sample, sequenced in a study of T-cell memory formation after mild COVID-19. TCRdb re-derived calls from the 5' RACE reads in MiXCR, one entry per CDR3 protein. The data show about 350,000 distinct CDR3 sequences, with under 25% seen just once and roughly 21% held by the top ten. Input material: PBMCs or a T cell subset sorted from them (not recorded which). These receptors were taken from a man between 18 and 29 years old who had mild COVID-19 (a few samples of this study predate the infection). Cell type and time point are not known. Both conserved end residues are part of each CDR3. A D gene is named only where the DNA matches it firmly. Clone size appears in some rows only: once, few, many, or a class for an expanded clone.

TRBJ2-1,TRBV20-1,NA,once,14,CSATGQDDYNEQFF,TGCAGTGCTACGGGACAAGATGACTACAATGAGCAGTTCTTC
TRBJ2-2,TRBV6-1,NA,NA,13,CASRQQNTGELFF,TGTGCCAGCAGGCAGCAGAACACCGGGGAGCTGTTTTTT
TRBJ2-1,TRBV7-2,NA,NA,11,CASSLRVEQFF,TGTGCCAGCAGCTTAAGGGTCGAGCAGTTCTTC
TRBJ2-1,TRBV6-4,TRBD2,NA,15,CASSDSSSGVAEQFF,TGTGCCAGCAGTGACTCATCGAGCGGGGTTGCTGAGCAGTTCTTC
TRBJ2-3,TRBV2,NA,NA,15,CASSVRRPATDTQYF,TGTGCCAGCAGTGTACGCAGACCGGCCACAGATACGCAGTATTTT
TRBJ2-7,TRBV6-5,NA,few,14,CASSYSPERYEQYF,TGTGCCAGCAGTTACTCGCCGGAACGGTACGAGCAGTACTTC
TRBJ1-1,TRBV7-8,NA,NA,18,CASSLRGRLGRTFTEAFF,TGTGCCAGCAGCTTACGGGGCAGGCTAGGTAGGACTTTCACTGAAGCTTTCTTT
TRBJ1-5,TRBV6-6,TRBD1,NA,14,CASSSQDRVQPQHF,TGTGCCAGCAGTTCCCAGGACAGGGTACAGCCCCAGCATTTT
TRBJ2-1,TRBV20-1,NA,many,14,CSARDLAGPKEQFF,TGCAGTGCTAGAGATTTGGCGGGGCCGAAGGAGCAGTTCTTC
TRBJ2-7,TRBV5-1,TRBD2,NA,13,CASSLAGGREQYF,TGCGCCAGCAGCTTGGCGGGGGGAAGGGAGCAGTACTTC
TRBJ2-1,TRBV5-1,NA,NA,14,CASSLVGIFNEQFF,TGCGCCAGCAGCTTGGTGGGGATTTTCAATGAGCAGTTCTTC
TRBJ1-5,TRBV7-2,TRBD1,once,15,CASRFDRGSNQPQHF,TGTGCCAGCAGATTCGACAGGGGTAGCAATCAGCCCCAGCATTTT
TRBJ2-7,TRBV30,NA,NA,11,CAWERAYEQYF,TGTGCCTGGGAGAGAGCCTACGAGCAGTACTTC
TRBJ1-1,TRBV20-1,NA,few,12,CSATGTRPIAFF,TGCAGTGCAACTGGGACTCGGCCTATTGCTTTCTTT
TRBJ2-2,TRBV12-3/TRBV12-4,TRBD2,few,16,CASSYRTSGGVGELFF,TGTGCCAGCAGTTATAGGACTAGCGGGGGGGTCGGGGAGCTGTTTTTT
TRBJ1-4,TRBV12-3/TRBV12-4,TRBD1,NA,15,CASRSPGQGDEKLFF,TGTGCCAGCAGATCTCCGGGACAGGGGGATGAAAAACTGTTTTTT
TRBJ2-1,TRBV7-2,NA,NA,16,CASSPALGGPYNEQFF,TGTGCCAGCAGCCCTGCCCTTGGCGGCCCCTACAATGAGCAGTTCTTC
TRBJ2-4,TRBV11-2,NA,NA,14,CASSLTWDQNIQYF,TGTGCCAGCAGCCTAACTTGGGACCAAAACATTCAGTACTTC
TRBJ1-5,TRBV20-1,TRBD1,few,13,CSASGTGDQPQHF,TGCAGTGCTAGCGGAACAGGGGATCAGCCCCAGCATTTT
TRBJ1-4,TRBV6-1,NA,NA,14,CASSEITRGEKLFF,TGTGCCAGCAGTGAAATCACGCGGGGTGAAAAACTGTTTTTT
TRBJ2-3,TRBV12-3/TRBV12-4,NA,NA,13,CASSPRMEDTQYF,TGTGCCAGCAGCCCCCGGATGGAGGATACGCAGTATTTT
TRBJ2-3,TRBV11-2,TRBD2,NA,17,CASSLREAGGPTDTQYF,TGTGCCAGCAGCTTGAGAGAAGCGGGGGGGCCCACAGATACGCAGTATTTT
TRBJ1-4,TRBV5-1,NA,NA,14,CASSPGAGEEKLFF,TGCGCCAGCAGCCCCGGGGCGGGGGAAGAAAAACTGTTTTTT
TRBJ1-4,TRBV12-3/TRBV12-4,NA,NA,15,CASSFWTPTNEKLFF,TGTGCCAGCAGTTTTTGGACACCAACTAATGAAAAACTGTTTTTT
TRBJ1-6,TRBV12-3/TRBV12-4,NA,NA,17,CASSLGGGITYNSPLHF,TGTGCCAGCAGTTTAGGGGGGGGGATCACCTATAATTCACCCCTCCACTTT
TRBJ2-1,TRBV30,NA,few,15,CAWSGGSGLYNEQFF,TGTGCCTGGAGTGGGGGGAGCGGGCTCTACAATGAGCAGTTCTTC
TRBJ1-1,TRBV7-9,NA,few,14,CASTLGGRDTEAFF,TGTGCCAGCACCCTCGGGGGGCGAGACACTGAAGCTTTCTTT
TRBJ1-2,TRBV5-1,NA,NA,13,CASSLDGRNGYTF,TGCGCCAGCAGCTTGGATGGCCGGAATGGCTACACCTTC